This is a list of T cell receptor beta chains from one sample in a study of blood T cell repertoires in COVID-19. Some clones are missing from TCRdb's copy, which holds only in-frame ones; the method was immunoSEQ multiplex PCR. This table has 150,000 to 200,000 clones, 70% to 90% appearing once. Material for sequencing was peripheral blood. The receptors here all came from a man in his forties with active or convalescent COVID-19. Both conserved end residues are part of each CDR3. D genes are given only for firm matches. Not all rows give a size; the values are once, few, many and, for expanded clones, a class.

size: .; D: TRBD1; J: TRBJ1-2; V: TRBV6-5; CDR3: CASKGDRGRHYGYTF; DNA: TGTGCCAGCAAGGGGGACAGGGGGCGCCACTATGGCTACACCTTC
size: .; D: .; J: TRBJ2-1; V: TRBV9; CDR3: CASSVGSSGSLSYNEQFF; DNA: TGTGCCAGCAGCGTAGGGTCTTCGGGTAGTCTCTCCTACAATGAGCAGTTCTTC
size: .; D: .; J: TRBJ1-2; V: TRBV4-3; CDR3: CASSQDGAANYGYTF; DNA: TGCGCCAGCAGCCAAGATGGGGCGGCCAACTATGGCTACACCTTC
size: .; D: TRBD1; J: TRBJ2-7; V: TRBV6-6; CDR3: CASLRGTGFYEQYF; DNA: TGTGCCAGCCTCCGGGGGACAGGGTTTTACGAGCAGTACTTC
size: .; D: TRBD1; J: TRBJ1-1; V: TRBV18; CDR3: CASSRDRVGTEAFF; DNA: TGTGCCAGCTCACGGGACAGGGTCGGGACTGAAGCTTTCTTT
size: few; D: TRBD1; J: TRBJ2-2; V: TRBV3-1/TRBV3-2; CDR3: CASRTGTGITGELFF; DNA: TGTGCCAGCAGGACCGGGACAGGCATAACCGGGGAGCTGTTTTTT
size: .; D: .; J: TRBJ2-2; V: TRBV19; CDR3: CASSIVIAGGELFF; DNA: TGTGCCAGTAGTATAGTAATTGCAGGCGGGGAGCTGTTTTTT
size: .; D: TRBD1; J: TRBJ2-3; V: TRBV24-1; CDR3: CATSDLGTGGGDTQYF; DNA: TGTGCCACCAGTGACCTAGGGACAGGGGGAGGGGATACGCAGTATTTT
size: .; D: TRBD1; J: TRBJ1-1; V: TRBV19; CDR3: CASSSSEDRVGWDTEAFF; DNA: TGTGCCAGTAGTAGTTCAGAGGACAGGGTCGGTTGGGACACTGAAGCTTTCTTT
size: .; D: TRBD2; J: TRBJ2-1; V: TRBV5-6; CDR3: CASRISGGSYNEQFF; DNA: TGTGCCAGCAGGATTAGCGGGGGCTCCTACAATGAGCAGTTCTTC
size: .; D: TRBD2; J: TRBJ2-7; V: TRBV11-2; CDR3: CASSLVGTSGYEQYF; DNA: TGTGCCAGCAGCTTAGTGGGGACTAGCGGCTACGAGCAGTACTTC
size: once; D: .; J: TRBJ1-6; V: TRBV11-1; CDR3: CASSRGSGAYNSPLHF; DNA: TGTGCCAGCAGCCGCGGGTCAGGGGCCTATAATTCACCCCTCCACTTT
size: .; D: .; J: TRBJ1-1; V: TRBV29-1; CDR3: CSVDRSNTEAFF; DNA: TGCAGCGTTGACAGGTCGAACACTGAAGCTTTCTTT
size: .; D: TRBD1; J: TRBJ2-7; V: TRBV3-1/TRBV3-2; CDR3: CASSQDPRDREYEQYF; DNA: TGTGCCAGCAGCCAAGATCCCCGGGACAGGGAGTACGAGCAGTACTTC
size: once; D: TRBD1; J: TRBJ1-2; V: TRBV11-2; CDR3: CASSPRLGGGDYGYTF; DNA: TGTGCCAGCAGCCCGAGACTAGGGGGCGGCGACTATGGCTACACCTTC
size: .; D: TRBD1; J: TRBJ2-1; V: TRBV7-9; CDR3: CASSPSGVSGGRAEQFF; DNA: TGTGCCAGCAGCCCTAGTGGGGTGTCAGGGGGTCGGGCTGAGCAGTTCTTC
size: .; D: .; J: TRBJ2-1; V: TRBV7-9; CDR3: CASSFYPEVREQFF; DNA: TGTGCCAGCAGCTTCTACCCGGAGGTAAGGGAGCAGTTCTTC
size: few; D: .; J: TRBJ1-1; V: TRBV6-5; CDR3: CASTQLGPGYTEAFF; DNA: TGTGCCAGCACCCAACTGGGGCCGGGCTACACTGAAGCTTTCTTT
size: .; D: TRBD2; J: TRBJ2-3; V: TRBV7-2; CDR3: CASSFLPSGSTDTQYF; DNA: TGTGCCAGCAGCTTCCTCCCTAGCGGGTCCACAGATACGCAGTATTTT
size: .; D: .; J: TRBJ2-3; V: TRBV30; CDR3: CAWDPRGWTDTQYF; DNA: TGTGCCTGGGATCCTCGGGGGTGGACAGATACGCAGTATTTT
size: few; D: .; J: TRBJ2-1; V: TRBV12-5; CDR3: CASGSSDWSSYNEQFF; DNA: TGTGCTAGTGGTTCCTCGGACTGGAGCTCCTACAATGAGCAGTTCTTC
size: many; D: .; J: TRBJ1-2; V: TRBV12-3/TRBV12-4; CDR3: CASSSDRDYGYTF; DNA: TGTGCCAGCAGTTCGGACAGAGACTATGGCTACACCTTC